These 3 T cell receptor beta chains were sequenced from one sample in a study of blood T cell repertoires in COVID-19. Measured with immunoSEQ multiplex PCR; TCRdb has only the in-frame clones, and not every one. The sample contains over 80,000 clones, approximately 91% of which appear only once. Material: peripheral blood. These receptor sequences come from a man aged 65 to 85 with acute or convalescent COVID-19.

This chain connects TRBV9 to TRBJ1-1; weak D call: TRBD1 (5 bases). Germline assignment: CDR1 SGDLS and CDR2 YYNGEE. The CDR3 is 14 amino acids. Trimming shortened V by 0 bases and J by 2 bases, and 8 bases separated the two germline ends. This CDR3 reads CASSVVGGNTEAFF. As DNA, the CDR3 is TGTGCCAGCAGCGTAGTCGGGGGAAACACTGAAGCTTTCTTT.

V gene TRBV24-1 combines with J gene TRBJ1-2, with 7 bases aligning to TRBD1. The CDR3 totals 13 residues. V shed 7 bases and J 4 bases; nucleotides not matched to a gene: 5. Germline CDR1 is KGHDR and CDR2 is SFDVKD. The CDR3: CATSPGQLYGYTF. The CDR3 DNA reads as TGTGCCACCAGCCCGGGACAGCTCTATGGCTACACCTTC.

The chain uses TRBV7-2 and TRBJ2-7; tentatively, D is TRBD2 (6 bases). The CDR3 is 14 residues long. The germline gives CDR1 SGHTA, CDR2 FQGNSA. The V and J ends lost 5 bases and 5 bases respectively, with 16 bases between them. CDR3 sequence: CASSPLLASNEQYF. In nucleotides, the CDR3 is TGTGCCAGCAGCCCACTACTAGCTTCGAACGAGCAGTACTTC.